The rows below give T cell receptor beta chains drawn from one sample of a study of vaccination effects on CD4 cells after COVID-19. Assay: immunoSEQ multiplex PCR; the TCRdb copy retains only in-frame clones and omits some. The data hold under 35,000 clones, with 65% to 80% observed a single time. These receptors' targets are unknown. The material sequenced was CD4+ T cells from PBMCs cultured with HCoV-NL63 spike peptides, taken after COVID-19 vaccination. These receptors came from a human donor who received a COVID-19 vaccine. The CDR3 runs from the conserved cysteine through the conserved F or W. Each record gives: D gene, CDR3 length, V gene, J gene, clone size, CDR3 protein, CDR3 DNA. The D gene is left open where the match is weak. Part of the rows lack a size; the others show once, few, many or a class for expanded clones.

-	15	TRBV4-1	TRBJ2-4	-	CASSQDGRVANIQYF	TGCGCCAGCAGCCAAGATGGCAGAGTGGCGAACATTCAGTACTTC
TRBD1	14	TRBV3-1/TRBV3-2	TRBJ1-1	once	CASSQDWTGSEAFF	TGTGCCAGCAGCCAAGATTGGACAGGGTCTGAAGCTTTCTTT
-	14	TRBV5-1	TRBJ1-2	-	CASSPRVSDYGYTF	TGCGCCAGCAGCCCCAGGGTTTCTGACTATGGCTACACCTTC
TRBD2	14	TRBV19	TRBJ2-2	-	CASSGGRYTGELFF	TGTGCCAGTAGTGGCGGGAGGTACACCGGGGAGCTGTTTTTT
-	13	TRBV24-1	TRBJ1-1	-	CATSGSRDTEAFF	TGTGCCACCAGTGGCTCCCGGGACACTGAAGCTTTCTTT
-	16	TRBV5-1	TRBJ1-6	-	CASSLVAGVYNSPLHF	TGCGCCAGCAGCTTGGTGGCAGGGGTTTATAATTCACCCCTCCACTTT
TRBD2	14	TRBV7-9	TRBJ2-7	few	CASSLNSGEDEQYF	TGTGCCAGCAGCTTAAACAGCGGGGAGGACGAGCAGTACTTC
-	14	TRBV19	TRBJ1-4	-	CASSINGGREKLFF	TGTGCCAGTAGTATAAACGGGGGCCGTGAAAAACTGTTTTTT
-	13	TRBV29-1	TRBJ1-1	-	CSVDRGRNTEAFF	TGCAGCGTTGATAGGGGAAGGAACACTGAAGCTTTCTTT
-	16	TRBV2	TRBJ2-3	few	CASSLGAEASTDTQYF	TGTGCCAGCAGTTTGGGAGCGGAGGCTAGCACAGATACGCAGTATTTT
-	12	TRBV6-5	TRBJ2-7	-	CASSTAGREQYF	TGTGCCAGCAGTACCGCCGGTAGGGAGCAGTACTTC
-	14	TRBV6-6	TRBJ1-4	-	CASSYGGANEKLFF	TGTGCCAGCAGTTACGGGGGAGCTAATGAAAAACTGTTTTTT
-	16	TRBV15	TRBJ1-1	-	CATSSPQGMMNTEAFF	TGTGCCACCAGCAGTCCTCAGGGAATGATGAACACTGAAGCTTTCTTT
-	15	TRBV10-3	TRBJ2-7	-	CAISDPRGPTYEQYF	TGTGCCATCAGTGACCCGCGGGGGCCAACCTACGAGCAGTACTTC
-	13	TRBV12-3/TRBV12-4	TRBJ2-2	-	CASSLGPGGELFF	TGTGCCAGCAGTTTAGGTCCGGGCGGGGAGCTGTTTTTT
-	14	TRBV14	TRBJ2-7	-	CASSRGRQGSKQYF	TGTGCCAGCAGCCGCGGGAGACAGGGTAGCAAGCAGTACTTC
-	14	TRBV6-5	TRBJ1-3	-	CASSLDRAGNTIYF	TGTGCCAGCAGTCTTGATAGGGCTGGAAACACCATATATTTT
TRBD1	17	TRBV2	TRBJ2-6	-	CASIRDRGYGGANVLTF	TGTGCCAGCATCCGGGACAGGGGGTATGGTGGGGCCAACGTCCTGACTTTC
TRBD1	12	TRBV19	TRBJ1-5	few	CASGTGRQTQHF	TGTGCCAGCGGGACAGGGAGACAGACCCAGCATTTT
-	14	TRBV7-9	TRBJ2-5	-	CASSLASGQETQYF	TGTGCCAGCAGCTTAGCTTCGGGGCAAGAGACCCAGTACTTC
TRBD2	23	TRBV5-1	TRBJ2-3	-	CASSLAAGIKGTSGNPSTDTQYF	TGCGCCAGCAGCTTGGCCGCAGGGATTAAAGGGACTAGCGGGAACCCTAGCACAGATACGCAGTATTTT
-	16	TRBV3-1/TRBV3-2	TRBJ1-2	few	CASSQEWAVGGNGYTF	TGTGCCAGCAGCCAAGAGTGGGCTGTGGGTGGGAATGGCTACACCTTC
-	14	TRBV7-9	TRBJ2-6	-	CASRPGSGANVLTF	TGTGCCAGTAGGCCTGGCTCTGGGGCCAACGTCCTGACTTTC
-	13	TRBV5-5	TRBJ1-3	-	CASSVDTGNTIYF	TGTGCCAGCAGCGTCGACACTGGAAACACCATATATTTT
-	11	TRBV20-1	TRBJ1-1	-	CSASPHTEAFF	TGCAGTGCTAGCCCCCACACTGAAGCTTTCTTT
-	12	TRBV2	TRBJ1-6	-	CASSVVVSPLHF	TGTGCCAGCAGTGTAGTAGTCTCACCCCTCCACTTT
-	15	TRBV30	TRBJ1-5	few	CAWSVGDYSNQPQHF	TGTGCCTGGAGTGTCGGAGATTATAGCAATCAGCCCCAGCATTTT
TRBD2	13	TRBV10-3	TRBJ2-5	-	CAISLQRGETQYF	TGTGCCATCAGCCTACAGCGGGGGGAGACCCAGTACTTC
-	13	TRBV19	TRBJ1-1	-	CASRGRRNTEAFF	TGTGCCAGCCGGGGACGTAGGAACACTGAAGCTTTCTTT
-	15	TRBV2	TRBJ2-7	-	CASSVGTGSLYEQYF	TGTGCCAGCAGTGTGGGGACTGGGAGCCTCTACGAGCAGTACTTC
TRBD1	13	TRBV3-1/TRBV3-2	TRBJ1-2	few	CASSQRTGDGYTF	TGTGCCAGCAGCCAGAGGACAGGTGATGGCTACACCTTC
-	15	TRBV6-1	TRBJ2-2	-	CASSEGIGHTGELFF	TGTGCCAGCAGTGAAGGGATAGGTCACACCGGGGAGCTGTTTTTT
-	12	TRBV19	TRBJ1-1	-	CASSIGRTEAFF	TGTGCCAGTAGTATCGGGCGGACTGAAGCTTTCTTT
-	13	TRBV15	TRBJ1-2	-	CATSRGQPYGYTF	TGTGCCACCAGCAGAGGACAGCCCTATGGCTACACCTTC
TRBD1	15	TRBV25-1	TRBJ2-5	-	CASSYRTGVRETQYF	TGTGCCAGCAGTTACCGGACAGGGGTGAGAGAGACCCAGTACTTC
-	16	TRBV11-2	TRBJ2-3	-	CASSLDRARDTDTQYF	TGTGCCAGCAGCTTAGACAGGGCTAGGGACACAGATACGCAGTATTTT
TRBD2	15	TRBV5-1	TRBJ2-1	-	CASSLKAGGLNEQFF	TGCGCCAGCAGCTTGAAGGCGGGAGGCTTGAATGAGCAGTTCTTC
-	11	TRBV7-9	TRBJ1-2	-	CASSPALDHTF	TGTGCCAGCAGCCCTGCTCTAGACCACACCTTC
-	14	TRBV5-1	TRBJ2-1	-	CASSLGGPEDEQFF	TGCGCCAGCAGCTTGGGTGGGCCCGAGGATGAGCAGTTCTTC
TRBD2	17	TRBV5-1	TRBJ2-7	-	CASSQDSYSGGLYEQYF	TGCGCCAGCAGCCAAGACTCCTATAGCGGGGGCCTCTACGAGCAGTACTTC
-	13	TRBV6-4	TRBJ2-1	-	CASSRGAADEQFF	TGTGCCAGCAGTCGTGGGGCCGCGGATGAGCAGTTCTTC
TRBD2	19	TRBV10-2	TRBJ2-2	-	CASSEPPGTSGRGTGELFF	TGCGCCAGCAGTGAGCCCCCCGGGACTAGCGGGAGGGGAACCGGGGAGCTGTTTTTT
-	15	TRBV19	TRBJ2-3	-	CASSIGTGLTDTQYF	TGTGCCAGTAGTATAGGGACCGGATTGACAGATACGCAGTATTTT
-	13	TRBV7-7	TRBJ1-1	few	CASSSTMNTEAFF	TGTGCCAGCAGCTCCACCATGAACACTGAAGCTTTCTTT
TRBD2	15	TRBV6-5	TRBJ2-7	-	CASGAGGTSSYEQYF	TGTGCCAGCGGGGCGGGAGGCACTTCCTCCTACGAGCAGTACTTC
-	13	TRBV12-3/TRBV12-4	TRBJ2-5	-	CASSFSASETQYF	TGTGCCAGCAGTTTTTCAGCTTCGGAGACCCAGTACTTC
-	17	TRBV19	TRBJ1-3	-	CASSKGRYREAGNTIYF	TGTGCCAGTAGTAAAGGCCGTTACAGGGAGGCTGGAAACACCATATATTTT
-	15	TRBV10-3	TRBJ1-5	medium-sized	CAAQTGLESNQPQHF	TGTGCCGCGCAGACAGGCCTTGAGAGCAATCAGCCCCAGCATTTT
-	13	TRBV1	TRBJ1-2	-	CTSSQDNRIGYTF	TGCACCAGCAGCCAAGATAACAGGATCGGCTACACCTTC
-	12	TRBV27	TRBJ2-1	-	CASSVIRVEQFF	TGTGCCAGCAGCGTTATTAGGGTAGAGCAGTTCTTC
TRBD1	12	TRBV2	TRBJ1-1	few	CARGTGNTEAFF	TGTGCCAGAGGGACAGGGAACACTGAAGCTTTCTTT
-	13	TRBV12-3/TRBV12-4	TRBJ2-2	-	CASSFRGAGELFF	TGTGCCAGCAGTTTCCGGGGAGCCGGGGAGCTGTTTTTT
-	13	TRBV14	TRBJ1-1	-	CASNKDRNTEAFF	TGTGCCAGCAACAAAGACAGGAACACTGAAGCTTTCTTT
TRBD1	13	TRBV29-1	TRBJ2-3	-	CSVRQGSTDTQYF	TGCAGCGTCCGACAGGGTAGCACAGATACGCAGTATTTT